The following is a T cell receptor (beta chain) sequence with its context. Its antigen is not known. Sampled while nominally healthy, donors likely had unrecorded immune exposures. CDR1 is MDHEN, CDR2 SYDVKM, per germline. The CDR3 has 13 amino acids. V was clipped by 5 bases and J by 8 bases, with 15 bases between them. Amplification used 60 Vbeta primers and 13 Jbeta primers. This table comes from immunoSEQ multiplex PCR, and its TCRdb copy is limited to in-frame clones, with some not included. The table lists 110,000 to 150,000 clones, 70% to 80% of them singletons, with about 3.4% in the top ten. These data belong to a study of cytomegalovirus exposure and HLA in healthy donors. Study-level information: Counted in an early data release were some 81 million unique TCRs from HLA-typed donors. Points from the study as a whole: A later examination showed that TCR association rates differed by HLA locus, with DRB1 most and HLA-C fewest. Reported findings show TCR beta sequences accurately forecast HLA-A and HLA-B alleles in most subjects.

This rearrangement joins TRBV28 to TRBJ1-2, with D tentatively TRBD1 (5 bases). The receptor was derived from a female donor in good health and CMV-seronegative. Sequencing input: PBMCs. The CDR3 DNA reads TGTGCCAGCAGTCCTGGACACGCGGGGGGCTACACCTTC. Encoded protein: CASSPGHAGGYTF.